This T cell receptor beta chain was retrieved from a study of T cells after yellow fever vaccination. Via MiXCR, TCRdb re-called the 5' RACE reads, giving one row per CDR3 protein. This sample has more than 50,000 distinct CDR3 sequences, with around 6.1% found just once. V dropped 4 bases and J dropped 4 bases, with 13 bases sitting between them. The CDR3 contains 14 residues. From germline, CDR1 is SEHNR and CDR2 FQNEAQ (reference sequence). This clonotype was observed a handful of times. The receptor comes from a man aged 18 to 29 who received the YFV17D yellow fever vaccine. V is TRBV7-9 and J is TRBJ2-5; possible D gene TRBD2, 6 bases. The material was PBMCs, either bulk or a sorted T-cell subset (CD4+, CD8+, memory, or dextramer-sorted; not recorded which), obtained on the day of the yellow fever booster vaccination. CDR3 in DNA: TGTGCCAGCAGCTCAGGACCGGGAGCAGAGACCCAGTACTTC. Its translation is CASSSGPGAETQYF.